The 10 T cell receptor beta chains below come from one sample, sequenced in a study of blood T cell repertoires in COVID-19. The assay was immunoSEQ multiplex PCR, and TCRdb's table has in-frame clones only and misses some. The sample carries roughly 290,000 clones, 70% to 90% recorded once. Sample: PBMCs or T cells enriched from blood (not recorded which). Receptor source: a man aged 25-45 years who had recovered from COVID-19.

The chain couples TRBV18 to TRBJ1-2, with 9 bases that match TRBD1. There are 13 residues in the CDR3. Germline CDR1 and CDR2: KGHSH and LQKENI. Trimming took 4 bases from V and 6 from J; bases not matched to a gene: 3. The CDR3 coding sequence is TGTGCCAGCTCACTGGGACAGGGTGATGGCTACACCTTC. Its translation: CASSLGQGDGYTF.

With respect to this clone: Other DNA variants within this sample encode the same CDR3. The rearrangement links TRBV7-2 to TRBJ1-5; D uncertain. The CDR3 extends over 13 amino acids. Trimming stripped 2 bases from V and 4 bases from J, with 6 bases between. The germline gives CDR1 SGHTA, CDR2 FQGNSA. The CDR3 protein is CASSLRGNQPQHF. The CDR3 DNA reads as TGTGCCAGCAGCTTACGAGGAAATCAGCCCCAGCATTTT.

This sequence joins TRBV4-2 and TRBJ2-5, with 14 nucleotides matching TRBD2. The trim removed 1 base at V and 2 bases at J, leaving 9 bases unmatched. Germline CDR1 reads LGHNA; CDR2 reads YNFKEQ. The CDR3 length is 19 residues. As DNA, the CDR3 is TGTGCCAGCAGCCAAGGACTAGCGGGGGGGCAGGACTTACAAGAGACCCAGTACTTC. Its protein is CASSQGLAGGQDLQETQYF.

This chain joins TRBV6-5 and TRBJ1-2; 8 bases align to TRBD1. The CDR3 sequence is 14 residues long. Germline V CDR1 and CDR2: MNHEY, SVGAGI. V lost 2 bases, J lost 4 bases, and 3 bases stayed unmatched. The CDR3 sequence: CASSYVDRGYGYTF. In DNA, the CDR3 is TGTGCCAGCAGTTACGTCGACAGGGGCTATGGCTACACCTTC.

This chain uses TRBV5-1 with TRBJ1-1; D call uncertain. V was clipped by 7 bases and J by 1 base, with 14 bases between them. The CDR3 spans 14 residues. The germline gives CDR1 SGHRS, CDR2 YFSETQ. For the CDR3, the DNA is TGCGCCAGCTCCCTCGCGGCCACGAACACTGAAGCTTTCTTT. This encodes CASSLAATNTEAFF. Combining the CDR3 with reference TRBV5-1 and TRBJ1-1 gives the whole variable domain KAGVTQTPRYLIKTRGQQVTLSCSPISGHRSVSWYQQTPGQGLQFLFEYFSETQRNKGNFPGRFSGRQFSNSRSEMNVSTLELGDSALYLCASSLAATNTEAFFGQGTRLTVV.

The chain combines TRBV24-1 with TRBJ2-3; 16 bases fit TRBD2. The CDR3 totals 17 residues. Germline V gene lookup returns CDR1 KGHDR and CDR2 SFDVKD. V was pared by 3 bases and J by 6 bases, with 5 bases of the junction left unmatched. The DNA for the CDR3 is TGTGCCACCAGTGATCCGGGGACTAGCGGGGGGGCGGATACGCAGTATTTT. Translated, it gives CATSDPGTSGGADTQYF.

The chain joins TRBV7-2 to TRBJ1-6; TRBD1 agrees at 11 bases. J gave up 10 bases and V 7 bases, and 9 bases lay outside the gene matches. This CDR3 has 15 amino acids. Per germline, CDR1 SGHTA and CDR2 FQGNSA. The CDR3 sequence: CASNAGTGGGSPLHF. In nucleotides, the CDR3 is TGTGCCAGCAACGCCGGGACAGGGGGAGGGTCACCCCTCCACTTT.

The DNA of the CDR3 is TGTGCCAGCTCACCGGACAAGAAGAGTGGCTACACCTTC. The encoded protein is CASSPDKKSGYTF. The chain has TRBV18 and TRBJ1-2; D possibly corresponds to TRBD1 (5 bases). Germline V gives CDR1 KGHSH, CDR2 LQKENI. V was cut by 3 bases and J by 7 bases, with 12 bases left in between. The CDR3 spans 13 residues. Complete variable domain (other parts from reference TRBV18 and TRBJ1-2): NAGVMQNPRHLVRRRGQEARLRCSPMKGHSHVYWYRQLPEEGLKFMVYLQKENIIDESGMPKERFSAEFPKEGPSILRIQQVVRGDSAAYFCASSPDKKSGYTFGSGTRLTVV.

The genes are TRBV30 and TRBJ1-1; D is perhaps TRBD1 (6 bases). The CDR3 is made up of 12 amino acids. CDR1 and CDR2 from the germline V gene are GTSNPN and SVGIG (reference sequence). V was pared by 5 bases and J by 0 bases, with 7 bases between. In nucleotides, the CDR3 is TGTGCCTGGGGACAGTTGAACACTGAAGCTTTCTTT. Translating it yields CAWGQLNTEAFF.

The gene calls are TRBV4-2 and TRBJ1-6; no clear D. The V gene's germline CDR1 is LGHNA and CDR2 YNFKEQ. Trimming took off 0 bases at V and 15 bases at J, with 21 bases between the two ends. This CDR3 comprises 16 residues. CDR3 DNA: TGTGCCAGCAGCCAAGATATCACTCCCGGGATGGTGGGCCTCCACTTT. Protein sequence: CASSQDITPGMVGLHF.